These 14 T cell receptor beta chains were all obtained from the same sample, sequenced in a study of PD-L1 blockade in urothelial cancer. The table came from immunoSEQ multiplex PCR; TCRdb's copy has only in-frame clones and leaves some out. This table holds 35,000 to 45,000 clones, about a third found once. Sequenced here: tumor tissue, sampled before atezolizumab (anti-PD-L1) treatment. These receptors all come from a man aged 60 to 75 with urothelial cancer.

There are a few counts of this clone. The chain links TRBV28 to TRBJ1-3; D remains ambiguous. Trimming removed 6 bases from V and 0 bases from J, with 9 bases in between. This CDR3 has 14 amino acids. The germline CDR1 and CDR2 sequences are MDHEN and SYDVKM. CDR3 bases: TGTGCCAGCAGCCAGGCCAGCTCTGGAAACACCATATATTTT. It translates to CASSQASSGNTIYF.

This clone was detected once. This chain connects TRBV28 to TRBJ2-7; D possibly corresponds to TRBD2 (6 bases). V gave up 1 base and J gave up 7 bases, with 14 bases separating them. This CDR3 has 14 residues. Germline lookup yields CDR1 MDHEN and CDR2 SYDVKM. The CDR3 region has the DNA TGTGCCAGCAGTTTATCGACGGTGGCGGGGGAGCAGTACTTC. Protein product: CASSLSTVAGEQYF.

The CDR3 region is CASSPVVGWSSYEQYF. CDR3 DNA: TGTGCCAGCAGCCCCGTCGTAGGGTGGAGCTCCTACGAGCAGTACTTC. The rearrangement uses TRBV11-3 and TRBJ2-7, with D unresolved. V was cut by 5 bases and J by 0 bases, with 17 bases left in between. In germline, CDR1 is SGHNT, CDR2 YENEEA. This CDR3 has 16 amino acids. The whole variable domain, remainder taken from reference TRBV11-3 and TRBJ2-7, is EAGVVQSPRYKIIEKKQPVAFWCNPISGHNTLYWYLQNLGQGPELLIRYENEEAVDDSQLPKDRFSAERLKGVDSTLKIQPAELGDSAVYLCASSPVVGWSSYEQYFGPGTRLTVT.

V and J are TRBV9 and TRBJ2-2, with 9 bases matching TRBD2. CDR1 is SGDLS, CDR2 YYNGEE, per germline. This CDR3 contains 16 residues. V was clipped by 4 bases and J by 5 bases; unmatched bases: 9. The CDR3 sequence is CASSISSGIATGELFF. DNA for the CDR3: TGTGCCAGCAGCATCTCTAGCGGGATCGCGACCGGGGAGCTGTTTTTT.

The sample holds a few counts of this clone. The gene calls are TRBV28 and TRBJ1-5; D is unclear. The germline CDR1 and CDR2 sequences are MDHEN and SYDVKM. The CDR3 has 14 amino acids. V lost 3 bases and J lost 6, with 12 bases in between. The CDR3, as DNA: TGTGCCAGCAGTTTGGGCGGGAGGAGTCAGCCCCAGCATTTT. Translation: CASSLGGRSQPQHF.

This clone was seen more than once but under ten times. This chain joins TRBV11-3 and TRBJ1-2; no clear D. CDR3 length: 15 amino acids. The V end lost 2 bases, the J end lost 0 bases, and 10 bases lay between the germline ends. Germline-derived CDR1 and CDR2 are SGHNT and YENEEA. CDR3 sequence reads: CASSLYPGPNYGYTF. The DNA of the CDR3 is TGTGCCAGCAGCTTATATCCAGGACCTAACTATGGCTACACCTTC.

The V gene is TRBV28, the J gene TRBJ2-6, with TRBD2 as a possible D gene (6 bases). The CDR3 loop spans 16 amino acids. From germline, CDR1 is MDHEN and CDR2 SYDVKM. Trimming shortened V by 4 bases and J by 2 bases, and 12 bases separated the two germline ends. CDR3 in amino acids: CASSSPGGTGANVLTF. DNA of the CDR3: TGTGCCAGCAGTTCCCCCGGGGGAACTGGGGCCAACGTCCTGACTTTC. The full variable domain, its missing parts supplied by reference TRBV28 and TRBJ2-6, is DVKVTQSSRYLVKRTGEKVFLECVQDMDHENMFWYRQDPGLGLRLIYFSYDVKMKEKGDIPEGYSVSREKKERFSLILESASTNQTSMYLCASSSPGGTGANVLTFGAGSRLTVL.

The rearrangement joins TRBV18 to TRBJ2-4; 11 nucleotides match TRBD1. V dropped 1 base and J dropped 2; count of bases not matched to a gene: 4. Per the germline V gene, CDR1 is KGHSH and CDR2 is LQKENI. The CDR3 is made up of 17 amino acids. CDR3 sequence: CASSPQGTGGTKNIQYF. In DNA form, the CDR3 reads TGTGCCAGCTCACCACAAGGGACAGGGGGGACCAAAAACATTCAGTACTTC.

A single count supports this clone. The chain combines TRBV18 with TRBJ2-6; 8 nucleotides align to TRBD1. CDR1 is KGHSH and CDR2 is LQKENI in the germline V gene. The CDR3 has 16 amino acids. After removal of 6 bases from V and 4 bases from J, the junction contained 8 bases not matched to a gene. CDR3 bases: TGTGCCAGCTCCGGAACGCAGGGGGCAGGGGCCAACGTCCTGACTTTC. Translating gives CASSGTQGAGANVLTF.

This chain uses TRBV6-8 with TRBJ1-1, with D possibly being TRBD1 (6 bases). The CDR3 is 23 amino acids. Trimming stripped 0 bases from V and 2 bases from J, with 34 bases between. In germline, CDR1 is MNHGY, CDR2 SAAAGT. DNA of the CDR3: TGTGCCAGCAGTTACTCGATTGAGACCCCTTGGGAAAAACAGGGTACCCTAAACACTGAAGCTTTCTTT. Residues: CASSYSIETPWEKQGTLNTEAFF.

This clone was recorded many times. The rearrangement joins TRBV11-3 to TRBJ2-3; 9 nucleotides match TRBD2. This CDR3 has 17 residues. In germline, CDR1 is SGHNT, CDR2 YENEEA. V shed 4 bases and J 3 bases; nucleotides not matched to a gene: 11. Here the CDR3 DNA reads TGTGCCAGCAGCTCAATGGAGACTAGCGGTACGACAGATACGCAGTATTTT. Protein product: CASSSMETSGTTDTQYF.

V usage is TRBV25-1 and J usage is TRBJ1-4; possibly TRBD1 for D (6 bases). CDR1 and CDR2 from the germline V gene are MGHDK and SYGVNS. Trimming removed 5 bases at V and 15 bases at J, with 22 bases between. This CDR3 comprises 14 residues. The CDR3 bases are TGTGCCAGCAGTATCCGGGGGACACTAGAAACAATGTTTTTT. It yields the protein CASSIRGTLETMFF.

There are a few counts of this clone. V and J are TRBV25-1 and TRBJ2-1; TRBD1 matches 8 bases. The CDR3 covers 13 residues. Per germline, CDR1 MGHDK and CDR2 SYGVNS. The V and J ends lost 5 bases and 10 bases, in that order; junction bases with no gene match: 7. The CDR3 sequence: CASSNPGGGEQFF. The CDR3 region has the DNA TGTGCCAGCAGTAATCCAGGGGGCGGGGAGCAGTTCTTC.

This sequence joins TRBV10-2 and TRBJ2-3; 8 bases are a match to TRBD2. The CDR3 consists of 16 residues. CDR1 is WSHSY and CDR2 is SAAADI in the germline V gene. V shed 7 bases, J shed 3 bases, and the junction held 12 bases outside the gene matches. The CDR3 loop reads CASTKGTSGWTDTQYF. The CDR3 nucleotides read TGCGCCAGCACTAAGGGTACTAGCGGATGGACAGATACGCAGTATTTT.